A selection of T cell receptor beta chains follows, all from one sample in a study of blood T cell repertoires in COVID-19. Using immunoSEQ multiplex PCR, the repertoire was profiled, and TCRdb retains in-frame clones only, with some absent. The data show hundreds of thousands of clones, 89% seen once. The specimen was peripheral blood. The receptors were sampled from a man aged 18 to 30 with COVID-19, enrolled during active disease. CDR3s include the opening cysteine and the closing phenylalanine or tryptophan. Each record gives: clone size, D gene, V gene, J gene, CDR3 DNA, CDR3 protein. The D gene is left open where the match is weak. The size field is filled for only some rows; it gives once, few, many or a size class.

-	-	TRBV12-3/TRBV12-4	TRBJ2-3	TGTGCCAGCAGTCGGACTGTAGATACGCAGTATTTT	CASSRTVDTQYF
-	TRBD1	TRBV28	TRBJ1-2	TGTGCCAGCAGTTTTGGACAGGCCTATGGCTACACCTTC	CASSFGQAYGYTF
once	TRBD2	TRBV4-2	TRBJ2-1	TGTGCCAGCAGCCATGACCTCTGGCGGGGGGGCCGAAATGAGCAGTTCTTC	CASSHDLWRGGRNEQFF
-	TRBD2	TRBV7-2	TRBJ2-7	TGTGCCAGCAGCTTAGTCGGCGGGGGCGAGCAGTACTTC	CASSLVGGGEQYF
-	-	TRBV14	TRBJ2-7	TGTGCCAGCAGCCAATCCGGGAACTACGAGCAGTACTTC	CASSQSGNYEQYF
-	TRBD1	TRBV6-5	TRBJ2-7	TGTGCCAGCAGACCGACAGGGAGCTCCTACGAGCAGTACTTC	CASRPTGSSYEQYF
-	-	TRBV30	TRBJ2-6	TGTGGAGCGGACCCGTCTGGGGCCAACGTCCTGACTTTC	CGADPSGANVLTF
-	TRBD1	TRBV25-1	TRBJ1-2	TGTGCCAGCGCCCTCTCAGGGGGAAGCTATGGCTACACCTTC	CASALSGGSYGYTF
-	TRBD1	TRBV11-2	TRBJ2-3	TGTGCCAGCAGCTTAGATGGAACAGGGGGCGGTACAGATACGCAGTATTTT	CASSLDGTGGGTDTQYF
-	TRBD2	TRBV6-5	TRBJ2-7	TGTGCCAGCAGTTATCCGACTAGCGGCGACTACGAGCAGTACTTC	CASSYPTSGDYEQYF
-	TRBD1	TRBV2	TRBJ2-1	TGTGCCAGCAGTACCACAGACAGGGGTTATTTCTTC	CASSTTDRGYFF
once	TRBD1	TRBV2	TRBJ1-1	TGTGCCAGCAGTCGAGCCGGGACAGATAACACTGAAGCTTTCTTT	CASSRAGTDNTEAFF
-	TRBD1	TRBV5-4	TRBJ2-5	TGTGCCAGCAGCTGGGACAGGGGGCGAGAGACCCAGTACTTC	CASSWDRGRETQYF
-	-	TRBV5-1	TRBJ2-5	TGCGCCAGCTCCTTTTTCGGGGAGTCACAAGAGACCCAGTACTTC	CASSFFGESQETQYF
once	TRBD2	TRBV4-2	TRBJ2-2	TGTGCCAGCAGCCGACGGACTAGCGGGGGTTCGAACACCGGGGAGCTGTTTTTT	CASSRRTSGGSNTGELFF
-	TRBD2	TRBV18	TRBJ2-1	TGTGCCGGAGAGGGGAGCGGGGGGCGAATCTACAATGAGCAGTTCTTC	CAGEGSGGRIYNEQFF
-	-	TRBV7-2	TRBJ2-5	TGTGCCAGCAGACGAACCGGGGGTCCCCAAGAGACCCAGTACTTC	CASRRTGGPQETQYF
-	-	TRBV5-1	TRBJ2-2	TGCGCCAGCAGCTTGTGGGAGCGTGAGCTGTTTTTT	CASSLWERELFF
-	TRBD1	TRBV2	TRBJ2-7	TGTGCCAGCAGTGTAGACAGGGGTTACGAGCAGTACTTC	CASSVDRGYEQYF
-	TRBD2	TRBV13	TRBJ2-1	TGTGCCAGCAGCCCCCGGACTAGCGGGAGAGACGATGAGCAGTTCTTC	CASSPRTSGRDDEQFF
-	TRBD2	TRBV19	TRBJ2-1	TGTGCCAGTAGCATGGGACTAGCGGGAGGGTACAATGAGCAGTTCTTC	CASSMGLAGGYNEQFF
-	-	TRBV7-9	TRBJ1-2	TGTGCCAGCAGCCAGACTAACTATGGCTACACCTTC	CASSQTNYGYTF
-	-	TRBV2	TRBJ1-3	TGTGCCACCTTCGGGGGGGGGCAAGGAAACACCATATATTTT	CATFGGGQGNTIYF
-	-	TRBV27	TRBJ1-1	TGTGCCAGCAGTCCCTCGAGAAACAGGGCCGGCACTGAAGCTTTCTTT	CASSPSRNRAGTEAFF